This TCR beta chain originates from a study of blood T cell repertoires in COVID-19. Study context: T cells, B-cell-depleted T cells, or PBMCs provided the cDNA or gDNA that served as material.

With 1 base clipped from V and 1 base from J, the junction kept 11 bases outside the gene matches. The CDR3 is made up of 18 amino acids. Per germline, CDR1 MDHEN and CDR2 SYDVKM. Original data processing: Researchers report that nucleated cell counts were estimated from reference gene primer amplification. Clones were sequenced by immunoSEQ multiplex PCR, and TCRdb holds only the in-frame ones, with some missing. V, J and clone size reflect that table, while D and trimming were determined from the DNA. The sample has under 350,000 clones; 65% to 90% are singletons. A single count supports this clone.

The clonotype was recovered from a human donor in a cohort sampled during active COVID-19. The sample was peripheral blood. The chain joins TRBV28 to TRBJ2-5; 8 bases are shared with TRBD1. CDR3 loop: CASSLFVDWDRLQETQYF. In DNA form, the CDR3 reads TGTGCCAGCAGTTTATTCGTGGATTGGGACAGGCTCCAAGAGACCCAGTACTTC.